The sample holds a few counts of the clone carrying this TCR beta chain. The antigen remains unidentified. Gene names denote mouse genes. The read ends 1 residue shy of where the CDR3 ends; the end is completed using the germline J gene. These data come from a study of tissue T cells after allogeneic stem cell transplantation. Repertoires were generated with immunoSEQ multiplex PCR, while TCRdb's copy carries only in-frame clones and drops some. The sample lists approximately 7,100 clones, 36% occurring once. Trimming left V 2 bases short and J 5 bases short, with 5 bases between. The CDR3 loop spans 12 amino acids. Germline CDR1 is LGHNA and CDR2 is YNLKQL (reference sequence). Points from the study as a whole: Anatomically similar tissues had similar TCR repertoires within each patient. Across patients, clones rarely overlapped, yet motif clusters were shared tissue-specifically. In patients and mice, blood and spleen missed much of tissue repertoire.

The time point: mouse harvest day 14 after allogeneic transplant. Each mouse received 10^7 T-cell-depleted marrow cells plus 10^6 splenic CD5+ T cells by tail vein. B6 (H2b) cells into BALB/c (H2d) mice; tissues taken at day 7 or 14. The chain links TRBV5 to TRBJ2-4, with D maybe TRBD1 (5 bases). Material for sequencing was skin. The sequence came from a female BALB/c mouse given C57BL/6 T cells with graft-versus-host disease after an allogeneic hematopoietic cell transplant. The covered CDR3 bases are TGTGCCAGCAGCCAAAGGGGAAACACCTTGTAC. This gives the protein CASSQRGNTLY. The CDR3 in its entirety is CASSQRGNTLYF.